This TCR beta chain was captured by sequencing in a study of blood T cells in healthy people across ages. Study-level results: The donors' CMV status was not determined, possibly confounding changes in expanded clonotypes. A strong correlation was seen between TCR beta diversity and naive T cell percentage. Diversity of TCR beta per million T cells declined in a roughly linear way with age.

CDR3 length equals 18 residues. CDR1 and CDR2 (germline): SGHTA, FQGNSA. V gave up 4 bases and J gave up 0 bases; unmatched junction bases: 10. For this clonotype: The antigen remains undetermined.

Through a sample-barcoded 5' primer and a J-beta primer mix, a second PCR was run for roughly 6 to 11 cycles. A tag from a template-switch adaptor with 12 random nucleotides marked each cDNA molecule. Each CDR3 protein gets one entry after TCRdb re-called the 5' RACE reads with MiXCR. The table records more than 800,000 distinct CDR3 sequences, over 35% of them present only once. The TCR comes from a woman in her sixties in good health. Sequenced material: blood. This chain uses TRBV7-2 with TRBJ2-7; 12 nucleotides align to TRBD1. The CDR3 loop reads CASSSGTGGLGSSYEQYF. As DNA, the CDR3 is TGTGCCAGCAGCTCCGGGACAGGGGGCCTGGGAAGCTCCTACGAGCAGTACTTC.